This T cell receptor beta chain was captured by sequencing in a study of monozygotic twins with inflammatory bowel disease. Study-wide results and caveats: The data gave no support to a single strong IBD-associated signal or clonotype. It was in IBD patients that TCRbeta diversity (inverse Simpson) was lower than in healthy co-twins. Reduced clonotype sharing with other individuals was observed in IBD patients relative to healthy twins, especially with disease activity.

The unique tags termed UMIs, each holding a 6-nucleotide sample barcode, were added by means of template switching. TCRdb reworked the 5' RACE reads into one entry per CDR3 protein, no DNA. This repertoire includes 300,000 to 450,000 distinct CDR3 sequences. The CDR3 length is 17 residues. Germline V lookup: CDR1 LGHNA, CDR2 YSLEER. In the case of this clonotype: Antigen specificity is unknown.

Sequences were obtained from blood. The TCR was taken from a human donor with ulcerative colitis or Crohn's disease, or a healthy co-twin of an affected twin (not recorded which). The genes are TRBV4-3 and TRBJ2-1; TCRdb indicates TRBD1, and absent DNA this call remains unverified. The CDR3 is CASSQTGIGRPPNVQIF.